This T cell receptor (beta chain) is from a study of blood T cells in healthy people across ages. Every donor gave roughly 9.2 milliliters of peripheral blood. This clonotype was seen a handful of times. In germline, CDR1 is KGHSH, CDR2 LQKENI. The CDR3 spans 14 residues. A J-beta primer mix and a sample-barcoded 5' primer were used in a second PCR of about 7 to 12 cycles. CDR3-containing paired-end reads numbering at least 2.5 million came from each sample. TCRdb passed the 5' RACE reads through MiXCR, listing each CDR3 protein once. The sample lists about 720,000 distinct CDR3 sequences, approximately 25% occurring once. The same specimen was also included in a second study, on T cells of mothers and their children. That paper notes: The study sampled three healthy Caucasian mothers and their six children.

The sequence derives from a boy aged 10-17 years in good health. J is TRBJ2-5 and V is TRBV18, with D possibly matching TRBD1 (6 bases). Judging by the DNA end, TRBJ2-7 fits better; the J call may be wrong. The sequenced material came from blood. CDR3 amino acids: CASSPDRATYEQYF. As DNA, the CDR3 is TGTGCCAGCTCACCGGACAGAGCTACCTACGAGCAGTACTTC.